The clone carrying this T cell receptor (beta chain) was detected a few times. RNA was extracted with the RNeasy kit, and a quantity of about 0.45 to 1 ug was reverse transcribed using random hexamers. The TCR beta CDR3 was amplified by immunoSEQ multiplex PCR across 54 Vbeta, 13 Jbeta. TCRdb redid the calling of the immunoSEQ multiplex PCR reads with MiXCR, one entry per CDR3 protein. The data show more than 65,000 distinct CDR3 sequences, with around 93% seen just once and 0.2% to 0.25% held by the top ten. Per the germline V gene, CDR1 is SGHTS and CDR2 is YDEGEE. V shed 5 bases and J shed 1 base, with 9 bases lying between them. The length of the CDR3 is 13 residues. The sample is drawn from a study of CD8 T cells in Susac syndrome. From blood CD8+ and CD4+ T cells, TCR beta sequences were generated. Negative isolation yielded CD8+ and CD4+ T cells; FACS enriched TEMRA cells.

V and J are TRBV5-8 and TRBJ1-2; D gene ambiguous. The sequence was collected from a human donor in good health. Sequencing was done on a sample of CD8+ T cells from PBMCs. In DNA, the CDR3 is TGTGCCAGCAGTTTAAGCAGTAACTATGGCTACACCTTC. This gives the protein CASSLSSNYGYTF. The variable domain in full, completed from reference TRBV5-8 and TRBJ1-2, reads EAGVTQSPTHLIKTRGQQATLRCSPISGHTSVYWYQQALGLGLQFLLWYDEGEERNRGNFPPRFSGRQFPNYSSELNVNALELEDSALYLCASSLSSNYGYTFGSGTRLTVV.